This TCR beta chain was identified during a study of T cell responses to AZD1222 COVID-19 vaccine. Overall study findings and caveats: An increase in Spike-specific TCR breadth and depth was observed after two AZD1222 doses. Repertoire samples came only from after the peak T cell response.

The method was immunoSEQ multiplex PCR; TCRdb's version includes in-frame clones alone and lacks a portion of them. The sample yields 75,000 or so clones, 80% to 95% seen once. Remarks on this clone: The antigen is not known.

The receptor's source is an adult who received the AZD1222 COVID-19 vaccine. Sample: peripheral blood, taken 28 days after the second AZD1222 dose.

The CDR3 nucleotides read TGTGCCAGCAGTCCCGGGACAGGGGGCAGTGAAAAACTGTTTTTT. Its protein product is CASSPGTGGSEKLFF. V is TRBV28 and J is TRBJ1-4; 12 nucleotides match TRBD1. Looked up from germline, CDR1 is MDHEN and CDR2 is SYDVKM. The ends lost 5 bases at V and 7 bases at J; junction bases unmatched: 5. The CDR3 runs 15 residues.